This T cell receptor (beta chain) was sequenced in a study of shared clonotypes between healthy human individuals. Study as a whole: Donors had three CD4 naive, three CD4 memory, two CD8 naive and one CD8 memory plate apiece.

This CDR3 has 15 amino acids. Germline values: CDR1 SEHNR, CDR2 FQNEAQ (reference sequence). General observations from the study: Rarefaction revealed incomplete sorted-subset sequencing despite large depth.

As to this clone: The antigen is not known.

Samples underwent the assay at deep level. In replicate PCRs of sorted subsets, approximately 210 ng DNA, approximately 30,000 T cell genomes, was used. Measured with immunoSEQ multiplex PCR; TCRdb has only the in-frame clones, and not every one. The repertoire has millions of clones, about 95% of them found once; the top ten carry 0.85% to 1.3%. Selected positively for CCR7 and CD45RO-negative, naive CD8 cells excluded terminally differentiated effector memory CD45RA+ cells. The material sequenced was naive CD8+ T cells sorted from blood. The gene calls are TRBV7-9 and TRBJ2-5; D assignment may be TRBD1 or TRBD2 (5 bases each). Near its end, the DNA agrees better with TRBJ2-7, so the J call may be wrong. This clonotype was obtained from a man between 18 and 29 years old in good health. CDR3 residues: CASSLSADWGGEQYF. In DNA, the CDR3 is TGTGCCAGCAGCTTAAGCGCGGACTGGGGCGGCGAGCAGTACTTC.